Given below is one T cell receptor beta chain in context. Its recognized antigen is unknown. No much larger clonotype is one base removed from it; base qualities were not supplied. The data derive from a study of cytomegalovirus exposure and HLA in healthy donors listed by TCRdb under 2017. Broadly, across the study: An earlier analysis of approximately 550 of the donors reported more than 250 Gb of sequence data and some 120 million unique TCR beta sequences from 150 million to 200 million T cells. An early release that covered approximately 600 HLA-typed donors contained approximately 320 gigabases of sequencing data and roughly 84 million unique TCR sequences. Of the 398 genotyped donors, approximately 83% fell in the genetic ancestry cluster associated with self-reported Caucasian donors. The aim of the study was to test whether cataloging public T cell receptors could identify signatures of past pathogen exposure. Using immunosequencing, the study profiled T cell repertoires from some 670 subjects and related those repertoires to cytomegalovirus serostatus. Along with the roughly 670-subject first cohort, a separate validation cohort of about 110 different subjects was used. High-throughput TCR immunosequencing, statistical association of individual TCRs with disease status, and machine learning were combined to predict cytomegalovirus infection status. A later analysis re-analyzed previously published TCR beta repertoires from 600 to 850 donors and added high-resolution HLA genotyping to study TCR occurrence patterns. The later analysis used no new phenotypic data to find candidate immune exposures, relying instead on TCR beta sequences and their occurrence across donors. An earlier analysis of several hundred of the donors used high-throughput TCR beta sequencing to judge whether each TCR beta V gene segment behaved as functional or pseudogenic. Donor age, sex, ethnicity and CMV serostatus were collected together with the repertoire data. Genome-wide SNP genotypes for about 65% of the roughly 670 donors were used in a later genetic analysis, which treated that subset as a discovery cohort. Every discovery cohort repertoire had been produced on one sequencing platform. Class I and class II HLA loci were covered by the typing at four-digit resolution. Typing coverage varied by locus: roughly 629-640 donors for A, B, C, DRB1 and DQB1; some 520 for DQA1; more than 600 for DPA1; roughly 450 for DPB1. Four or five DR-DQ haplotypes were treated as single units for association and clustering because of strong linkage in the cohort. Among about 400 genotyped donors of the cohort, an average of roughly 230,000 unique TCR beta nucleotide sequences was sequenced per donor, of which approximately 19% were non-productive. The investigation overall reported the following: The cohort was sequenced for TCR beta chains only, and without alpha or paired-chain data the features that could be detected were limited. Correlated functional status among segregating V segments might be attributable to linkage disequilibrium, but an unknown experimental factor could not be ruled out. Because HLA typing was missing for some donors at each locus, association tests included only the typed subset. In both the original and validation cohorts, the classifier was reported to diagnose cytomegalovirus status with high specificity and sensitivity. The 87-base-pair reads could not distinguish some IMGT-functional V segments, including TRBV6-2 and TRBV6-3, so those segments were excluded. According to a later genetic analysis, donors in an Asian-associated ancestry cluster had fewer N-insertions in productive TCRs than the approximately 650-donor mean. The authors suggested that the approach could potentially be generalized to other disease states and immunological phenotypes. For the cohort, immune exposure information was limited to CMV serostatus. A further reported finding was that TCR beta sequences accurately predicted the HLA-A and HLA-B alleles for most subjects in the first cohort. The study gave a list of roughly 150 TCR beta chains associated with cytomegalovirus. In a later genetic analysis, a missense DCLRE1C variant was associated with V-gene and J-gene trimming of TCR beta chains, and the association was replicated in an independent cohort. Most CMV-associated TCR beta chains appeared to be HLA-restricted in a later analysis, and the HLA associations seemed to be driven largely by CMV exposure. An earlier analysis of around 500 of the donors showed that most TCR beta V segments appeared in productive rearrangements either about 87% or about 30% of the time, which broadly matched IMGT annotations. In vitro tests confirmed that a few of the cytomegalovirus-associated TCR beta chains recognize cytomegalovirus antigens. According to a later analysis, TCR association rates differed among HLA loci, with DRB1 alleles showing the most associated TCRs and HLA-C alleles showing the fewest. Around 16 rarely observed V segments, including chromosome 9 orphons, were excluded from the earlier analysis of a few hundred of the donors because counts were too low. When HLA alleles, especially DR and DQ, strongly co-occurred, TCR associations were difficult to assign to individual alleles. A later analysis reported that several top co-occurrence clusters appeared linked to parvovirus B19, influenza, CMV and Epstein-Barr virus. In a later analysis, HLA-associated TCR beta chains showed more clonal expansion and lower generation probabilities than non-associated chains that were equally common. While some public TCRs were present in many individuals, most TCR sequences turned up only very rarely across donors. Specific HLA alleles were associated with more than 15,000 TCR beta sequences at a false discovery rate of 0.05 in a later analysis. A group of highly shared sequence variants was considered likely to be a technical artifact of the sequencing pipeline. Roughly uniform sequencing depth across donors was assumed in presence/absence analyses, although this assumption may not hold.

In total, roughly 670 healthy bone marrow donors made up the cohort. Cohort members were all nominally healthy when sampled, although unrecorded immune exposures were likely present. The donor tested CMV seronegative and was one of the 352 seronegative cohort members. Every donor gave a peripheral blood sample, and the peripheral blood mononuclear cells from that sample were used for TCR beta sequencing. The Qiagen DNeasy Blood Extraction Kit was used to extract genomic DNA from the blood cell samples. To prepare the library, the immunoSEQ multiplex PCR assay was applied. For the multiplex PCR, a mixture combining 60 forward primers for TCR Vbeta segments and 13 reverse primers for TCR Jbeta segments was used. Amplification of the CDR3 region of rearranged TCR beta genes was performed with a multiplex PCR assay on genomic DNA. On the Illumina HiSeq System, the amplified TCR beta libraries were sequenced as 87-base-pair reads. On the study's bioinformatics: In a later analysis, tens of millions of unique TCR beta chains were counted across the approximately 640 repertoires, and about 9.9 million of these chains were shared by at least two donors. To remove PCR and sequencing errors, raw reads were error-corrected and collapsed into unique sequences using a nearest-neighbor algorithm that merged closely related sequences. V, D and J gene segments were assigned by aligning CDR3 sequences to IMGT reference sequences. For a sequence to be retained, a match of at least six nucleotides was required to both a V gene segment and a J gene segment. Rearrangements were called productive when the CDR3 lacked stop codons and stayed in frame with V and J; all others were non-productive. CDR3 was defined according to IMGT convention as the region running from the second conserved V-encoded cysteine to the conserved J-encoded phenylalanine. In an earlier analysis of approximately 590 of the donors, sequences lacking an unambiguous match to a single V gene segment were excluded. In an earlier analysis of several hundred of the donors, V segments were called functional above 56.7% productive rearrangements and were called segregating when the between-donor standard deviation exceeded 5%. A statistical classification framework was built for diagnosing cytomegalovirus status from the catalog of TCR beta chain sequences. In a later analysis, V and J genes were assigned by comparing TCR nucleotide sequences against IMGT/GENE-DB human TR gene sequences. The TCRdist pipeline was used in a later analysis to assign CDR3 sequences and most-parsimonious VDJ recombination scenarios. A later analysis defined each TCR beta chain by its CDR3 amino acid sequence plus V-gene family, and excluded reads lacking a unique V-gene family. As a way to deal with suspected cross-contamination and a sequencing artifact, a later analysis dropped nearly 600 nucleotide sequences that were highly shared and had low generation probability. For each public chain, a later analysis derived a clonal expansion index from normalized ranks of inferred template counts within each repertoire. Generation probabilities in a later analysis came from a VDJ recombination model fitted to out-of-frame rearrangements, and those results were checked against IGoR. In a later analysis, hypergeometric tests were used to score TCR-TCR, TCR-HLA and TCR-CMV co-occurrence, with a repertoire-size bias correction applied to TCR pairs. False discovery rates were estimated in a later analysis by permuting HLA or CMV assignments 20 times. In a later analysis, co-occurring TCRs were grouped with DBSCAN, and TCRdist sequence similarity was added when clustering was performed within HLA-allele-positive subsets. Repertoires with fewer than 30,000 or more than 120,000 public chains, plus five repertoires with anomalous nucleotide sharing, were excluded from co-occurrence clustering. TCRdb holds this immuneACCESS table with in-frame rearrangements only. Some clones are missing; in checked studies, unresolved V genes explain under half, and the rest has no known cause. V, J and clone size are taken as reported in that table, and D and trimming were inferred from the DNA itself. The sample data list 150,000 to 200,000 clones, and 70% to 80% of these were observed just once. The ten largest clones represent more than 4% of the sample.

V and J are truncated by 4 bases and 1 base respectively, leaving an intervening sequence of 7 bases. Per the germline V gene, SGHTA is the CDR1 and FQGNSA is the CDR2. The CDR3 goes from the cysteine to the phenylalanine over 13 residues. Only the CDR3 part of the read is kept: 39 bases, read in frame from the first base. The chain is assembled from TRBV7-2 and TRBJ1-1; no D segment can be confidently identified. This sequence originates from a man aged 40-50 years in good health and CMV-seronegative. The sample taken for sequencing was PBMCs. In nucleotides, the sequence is TGTGCCAGCAGCTATACACGGAACACTGAAGCTTTCTTT. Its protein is CASSYTRNTEAFF.